The 15 T cell receptor beta chains given below trace back to one sample, sequenced in a study of cytomegalovirus exposure and HLA in healthy donors. The PCR contained 60 Vbeta and 13 Jbeta primers. Sequencing was performed with immunoSEQ multiplex PCR; in TCRdb, only in-frame clones are kept and a portion is missing. Of 100,000 to 150,000 clones in the sample, roughly 72% were seen once. Sequenced material: PBMCs. Receptors originate from a man aged 35 to 55 in good health and CMV-seropositive.

CDR3 DNA sequence: TGTGCCAGCAGTGCTCTTGGGGGGGCAGGGCCTGAAGCTTTCTTT. It specifies CASSALGGAGPEAFF. The V and J genes are TRBV2 and TRBJ1-1, with D possibly TRBD1 on 6 matching bases. Per the germline V gene, CDR1 is SNHLY and CDR2 is FYNNEI. The CDR3 covers 15 residues. V gave up 4 bases and J gave up 6 bases, with 18 bases separating them.

The chain carries TRBV18 and TRBJ1-6; 7 nucleotides match TRBD1. Trimming took 4 bases from V and 7 from J; bases not matched to a gene: 4. The V gene's germline CDR1 is KGHSH and CDR2 LQKENI. The CDR3 length is 14 residues. CDR3 in amino acids: CASSQDRINSPLHF. Here the CDR3 DNA reads TGTGCCAGCTCACAGGACAGGATAAATTCACCCCTCCACTTT.

This clone was counted only a few times. V is TRBV11-2 and J is TRBJ2-3; perhaps TRBD2 as D (6 bases). The CDR3 loop spans 15 amino acids. V shed 7 bases and J shed 2 bases, with 16 bases lying between them. CDR1 and CDR2 (germline): SGHAT, FQNNGV. CDR3 nucleotides: TGTGCCAGCAACCATTGGGGGGTCGACACAGATACGCAGTATTTT. As protein: CASNHWGVDTDTQYF. The variable domain in full, completed from reference TRBV11-2 and TRBJ2-3, reads EAGVAQSPRYKIIEKRQSVAFWCNPISGHATLYWYQQILGQGPKLLIQFQNNGVVDDSQLPKDRFSAERLKGVDSTLKIQPAKLEDSAVYLCASNHWGVDTDTQYFGPGTRLTVL.

V is TRBV6-6 and J is TRBJ2-5; D might be TRBD2 (6 bases). Germline V CDR1 and CDR2: MNHNY, SVGAGI (reference sequence). CDR3 length: 15 residues. With 0 bases removed from V and 5 bases from J, the gap between germline ends came to 13 bases. CDR3 DNA sequence: TGTGCCAGCAGTTACTCCGCGGGGCTGAGGGAGACCCAGTACTTC. Protein sequence: CASSYSAGLRETQYF.

V and J are TRBV7-2 and TRBJ2-3; 12 nucleotides match TRBD2. Losses at the gene ends were 1 base for V and 4 bases for J; bases not matched to a gene: 6. The CDR3 spans 17 residues. Germline V gives CDR1 SGHTA, CDR2 FQGNSA. The CDR3 is CASSLVASSGGADTQYF. The CDR3 DNA reads as TGTGCCAGCAGCTTAGTGGCTTCTAGCGGGGGGGCAGATACGCAGTATTTT.

Only one count was recorded for this clone. The chain has TRBV7-6 and TRBJ2-4; TRBD2 agrees at 13 bases. CDR3 size: 18 residues. V gave up 6 bases and J gave up 0 bases; unmatched junction bases: 8. Germline values: CDR1 SGHVS, CDR2 FNYEAQ. CDR3: CASSSGTSGDLAKNIQYF. CDR3 DNA: TGTGCCAGCAGTTCAGGGACTAGCGGGGACCTAGCCAAAAACATTCAGTACTTC.

V usage is TRBV2 and J usage is TRBJ2-7, with D tentatively TRBD2 (6 bases). V dropped 8 bases and J dropped 2 bases, with 10 bases sitting between them. Germline loops: CDR1 SNHLY, CDR2 FYNNEI. There are 12 residues in the CDR3. The CDR3 DNA reads as TGTGCCAGCGGAGGGCAACCCTACGAGCAGTACTTC. The encoded protein is CASGGQPYEQYF.

This rearrangement joins TRBV10-1 to TRBJ2-7; 8 nucleotides line up with TRBD2. The J segment lost 3 bases and the V segment lost 0 bases, leaving 1 base of the junction unmatched. The germline V gene has CDR1 WNHNN and CDR2 SYGVQD (reference sequence). This CDR3 spans 14 amino acids. The CDR3 region has the DNA TGCGCCAGCAGTGAGTCTAGCGGGGTCTACGAGCAGTACTTC. Translation: CASSESSGVYEQYF.

The chain links TRBV21-1 to TRBJ2-5; the table's TRBD2 call for D was not verified on the DNA. TRBV21-1 is deemed a pseudogene. The CDR3 contains 14 residues. As DNA, the CDR3 is TGTGCCAGCAGCAAACGACTAGCTAAAGAGACCCAGTACTTC. Protein product: CASSKRLAKETQYF.

The chain links TRBV4-1 to TRBJ2-1; TRBD2 matches 9 bases. The CDR3 has 16 amino acids. The germline gives CDR1 MGHRA, CDR2 YSYEKL. The J segment lost 0 bases and the V segment lost 4 bases, leaving 4 bases of the junction unmatched. CDR3 sequence: CASSRLLAGSYNEQFF. The CDR3 nucleotides read TGCGCCAGCAGCCGCCTACTAGCGGGCTCCTACAATGAGCAGTTCTTC.

This chain links TRBV14 with TRBJ1-2; the D is unclear. Germline CDR1 and CDR2: SGHDN and FVKESK. The CDR3 has 13 residues. Trimming left V 2 bases short and J 3 bases short, with 7 bases between. The CDR3 is CASSQPGHYGYTF. In nucleotides, the CDR3 is TGTGCCAGCAGCCAACCGGGTCACTATGGCTACACCTTC. Full variable domain (missing parts from reference TRBV14 and TRBJ1-2): EAGVTQFPSHSVIEKGQTVTLRCDPISGHDNLYWYRRVMGKEIKFLLHFVKESKQDESGMPNNRFLAERTGGTYSTLKVQPAELEDSGVYFCASSQPGHYGYTFGSGTRLTVV.

The chain is built from TRBV15 and TRBJ2-1; maybe TRBD2 (6 bases). Germline V gene lookup returns CDR1 LNHNV and CDR2 YYDKDF (reference sequence). The V and J ends lost 1 base and 0 bases respectively, with 13 bases between them. CDR3 length equals 17 residues. Written as DNA, the CDR3 is TGTGCCACCAGCAGAGGCGGGACGGGTAGCTCCTACAATGAGCAGTTCTTC. Residues: CATSRGGTGSSYNEQFF. The variable domain in full, completed from reference TRBV15 and TRBJ2-1, reads DAMVIQNPRYQVTQFGKPVTLSCSQTLNHNVMYWYQQKSSQAPKLLFHYYDKDFNNEADTPDNFQSRRPNTSFCFLDIRSPGLGDTAMYLCATSRGGTGSSYNEQFFGPGTRLTVL.

The V gene is TRBV5-8, the J gene TRBJ2-5; 14 bases are a match to TRBD2. CDR1 is SGHTS and CDR2 is YDEGEE in the germline V gene. V dropped 4 bases and J dropped 5; count of bases not matched to a gene: 7. The length of the CDR3 is 16 residues. The CDR3 DNA sequence: TGTGCCAGCAGCCTGGGACTAGCGGGAGCTAGGGAGACCCAGTACTTC. Translation: CASSLGLAGARETQYF.

The V gene is TRBV7-9, the J gene TRBJ2-2; a possible D gene is TRBD2 (5 bases). The CDR3 has 15 amino acids. The germline gives CDR1 SEHNR, CDR2 FQNEAQ (reference sequence). Deletions cut 2 bases from V and 1 base from J, with 8 bases between. In nucleotides, the CDR3 is TGTGCCAGCAGCTTATCTAGCATGAACACCGGGGAGCTGTTTTTT. This encodes CASSLSSMNTGELFF.

The genes are TRBV7-9 and TRBJ2-5, with D possibly being TRBD1 (5 bases). V was clipped by 4 bases and J by 5 bases, with 5 bases between them. Per germline, CDR1 SEHNR and CDR2 FQNEAQ (reference sequence). The CDR3 runs to 11 residues. CDR3 DNA sequence: TGTGCCAGCAGCTCAGGGGAGACCCAGTACTTC. Translation gives CASSSGETQYF.